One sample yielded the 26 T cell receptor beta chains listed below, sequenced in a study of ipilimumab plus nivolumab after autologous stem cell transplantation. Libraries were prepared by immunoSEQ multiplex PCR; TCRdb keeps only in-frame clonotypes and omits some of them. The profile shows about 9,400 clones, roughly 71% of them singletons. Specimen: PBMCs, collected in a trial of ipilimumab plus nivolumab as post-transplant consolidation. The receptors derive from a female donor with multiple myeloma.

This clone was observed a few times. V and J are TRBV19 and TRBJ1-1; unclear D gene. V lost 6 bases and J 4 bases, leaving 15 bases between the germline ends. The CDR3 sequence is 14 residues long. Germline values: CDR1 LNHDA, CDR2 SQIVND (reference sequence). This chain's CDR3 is CASRPEFRITEAFF. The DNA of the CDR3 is TGTGCCAGTAGACCCGAGTTTCGGATCACTGAAGCTTTCTTT.

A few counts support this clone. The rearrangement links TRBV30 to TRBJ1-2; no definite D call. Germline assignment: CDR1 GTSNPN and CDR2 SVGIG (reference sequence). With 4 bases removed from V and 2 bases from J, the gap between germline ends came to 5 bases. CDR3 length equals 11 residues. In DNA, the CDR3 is TGTGCCTGGACGAACAACTATGGCTACACCTTC. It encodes CAWTNNYGYTF.

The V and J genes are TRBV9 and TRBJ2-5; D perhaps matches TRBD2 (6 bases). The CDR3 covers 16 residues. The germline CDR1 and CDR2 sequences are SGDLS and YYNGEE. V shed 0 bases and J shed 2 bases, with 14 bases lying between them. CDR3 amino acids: CASSVVPGEQQETQYF. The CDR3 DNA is TGTGCCAGCAGCGTAGTTCCGGGAGAGCAGCAAGAGACCCAGTACTTC.

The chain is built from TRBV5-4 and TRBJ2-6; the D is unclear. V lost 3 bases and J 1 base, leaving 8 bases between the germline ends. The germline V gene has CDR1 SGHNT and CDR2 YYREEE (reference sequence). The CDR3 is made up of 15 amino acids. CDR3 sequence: CASSSWLSGANVLTF. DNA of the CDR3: TGTGCCAGCAGCTCATGGTTATCTGGGGCCAACGTCCTGACTTTC.

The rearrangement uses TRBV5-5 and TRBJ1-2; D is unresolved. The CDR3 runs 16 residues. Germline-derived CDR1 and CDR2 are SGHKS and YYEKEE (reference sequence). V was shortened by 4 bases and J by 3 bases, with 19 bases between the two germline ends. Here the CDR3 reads CASSQTGGSSYYGYTF. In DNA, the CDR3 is TGTGCCAGCAGCCAGACGGGTGGTTCTTCTTACTATGGCTACACCTTC.

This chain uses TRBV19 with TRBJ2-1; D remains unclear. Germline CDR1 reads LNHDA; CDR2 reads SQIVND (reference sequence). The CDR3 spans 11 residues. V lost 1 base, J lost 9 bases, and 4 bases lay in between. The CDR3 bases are TGTGCCAGTAGTATAGGGTTTGAGCAGTTCTTC. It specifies CASSIGFEQFF.

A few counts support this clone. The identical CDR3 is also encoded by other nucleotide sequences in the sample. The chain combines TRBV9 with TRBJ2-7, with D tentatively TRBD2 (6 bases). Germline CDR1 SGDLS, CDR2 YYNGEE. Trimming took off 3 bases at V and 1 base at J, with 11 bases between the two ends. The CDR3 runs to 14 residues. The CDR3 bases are TGTGCCAGCAGCGGTAGCGGTAATTCCTACGAGCAGTACTTC. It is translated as CASSGSGNSYEQYF. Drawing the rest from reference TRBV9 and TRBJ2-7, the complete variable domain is DSGVTQTPKHLITATGQRVTLRCSPRSGDLSVYWYQQSLDQGLQFLIQYYNGEERAKGNILERFSAQQFPDLHSELNLSSLELGDSALYFCASSGSGNSYEQYFGPGTRLTVT.

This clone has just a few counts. This chain's CDR3 is CASSFGEPYNEQFF. CDR3 DNA: TGTGCCAGCAGCTTTGGGGAGCCGTACAATGAGCAGTTCTTC. The rearrangement links TRBV7-8 to TRBJ2-1, with a weak D call TRBD2 (5 bases). V shed 3 bases and J shed 4 bases, with 10 bases lying between them. This CDR3 region has 14 residues. Germline V gives CDR1 SGHVS, CDR2 FQNEAQ.

The CDR3: CASSLGGGNYGYTF. The CDR3, as DNA: TGTGCCAGCAGCTTGGGAGGGGGGAACTATGGCTACACCTTC. The chain couples TRBV7-8 to TRBJ1-2, with D perhaps matching TRBD1 (6 bases). Germline lookup yields CDR1 SGHVS and CDR2 FQNEAQ. This CDR3 is 14 amino acids long. Trimming cost V 3 bases and J 2 bases, with 10 bases left between them. Supplemented by reference TRBV7-8 and TRBJ1-2, the full variable domain reads GAGVSQSPRYKVAKRGQDVALRCDPISGHVSLFWYQQALGQGPEFLTYFQNEAQLDKSGLPSDRFFAERPEGSVSTLKIQRTQQEDSAVYLCASSLGGGNYGYTFGSGTRLTVV.

The CDR3 bases are TGTGCCAGCAGCCCGGTAGCGGGAGGAGACGGCGAGCAGTACTTC. Translated, it gives CASSPVAGGDGEQYF. V is TRBV11-3 and J is TRBJ2-7, with 10 nucleotides matching TRBD2. Germline CDR1 reads SGHNT; CDR2 reads YENEEA. The trim removed 5 bases at V and 6 bases at J, leaving 10 bases unmatched. The CDR3 is made up of 15 amino acids.

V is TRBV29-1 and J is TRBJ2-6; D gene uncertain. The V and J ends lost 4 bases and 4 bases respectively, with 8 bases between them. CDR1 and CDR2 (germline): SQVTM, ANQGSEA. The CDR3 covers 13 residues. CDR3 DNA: TGCAGCGTTGTAACGCGGGGGGCCAACGTCCTGACTTTC. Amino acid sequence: CSVVTRGANVLTF.

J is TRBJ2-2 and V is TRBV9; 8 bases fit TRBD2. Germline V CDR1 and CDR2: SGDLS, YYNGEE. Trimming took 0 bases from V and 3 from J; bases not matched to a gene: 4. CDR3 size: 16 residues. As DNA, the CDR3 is TGTGCCAGCAGCGTAGCTGCGGGAGGTGACACCGGGGAGCTGTTTTTT. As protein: CASSVAAGGDTGELFF.

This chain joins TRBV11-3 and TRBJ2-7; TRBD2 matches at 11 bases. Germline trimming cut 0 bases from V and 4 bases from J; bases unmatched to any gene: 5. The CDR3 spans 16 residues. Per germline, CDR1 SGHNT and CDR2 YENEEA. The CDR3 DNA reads TGTGCCAGCAGCTTAGAGGTCCCTAGCGGGAGGTACGAGCAGTACTTC. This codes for CASSLEVPSGRYEQYF.

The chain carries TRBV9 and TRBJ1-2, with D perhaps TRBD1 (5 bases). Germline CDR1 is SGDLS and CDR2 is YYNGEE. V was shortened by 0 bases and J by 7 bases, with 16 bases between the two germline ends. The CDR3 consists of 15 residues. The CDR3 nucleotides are TGTGCCAGCAGCGTAGTTCCCTCGGGGGAGGTTGGCTACACCTTC. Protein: CASSVVPSGEVGYTF.

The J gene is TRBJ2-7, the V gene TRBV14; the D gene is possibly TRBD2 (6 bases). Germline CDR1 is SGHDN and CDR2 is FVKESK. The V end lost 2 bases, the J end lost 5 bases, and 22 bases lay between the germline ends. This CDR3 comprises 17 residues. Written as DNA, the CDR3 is TGTGCCAGCAGCCAACCCCTGGCGGACGGGAGAAAGAACGAGCAGTACTTC. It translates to CASSQPLADGRKNEQYF.

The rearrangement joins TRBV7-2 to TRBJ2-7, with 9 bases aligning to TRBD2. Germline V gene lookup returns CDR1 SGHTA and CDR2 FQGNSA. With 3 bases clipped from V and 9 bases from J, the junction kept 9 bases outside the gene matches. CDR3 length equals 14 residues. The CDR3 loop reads CASSLTGGREVQYF. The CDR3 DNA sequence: TGTGCCAGCAGCTTGACCGGCGGGAGGGAAGTGCAGTACTTC.

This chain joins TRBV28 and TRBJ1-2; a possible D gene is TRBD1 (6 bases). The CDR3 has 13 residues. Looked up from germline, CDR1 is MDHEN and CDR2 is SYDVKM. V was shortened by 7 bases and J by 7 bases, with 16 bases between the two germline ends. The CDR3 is CASTRMGASGYTF. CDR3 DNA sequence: TGTGCCAGCACCCGAATGGGGGCCTCTGGCTACACCTTC.

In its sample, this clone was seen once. CDR3 residues: CASSRDYYNEQFF. In DNA, the CDR3 is TGTGCCAGCTCCCGGGACTACTACAATGAGCAGTTCTTC. The J gene is TRBJ2-1, the V gene TRBV18; 7 positions match TRBD2. This CDR3 contains 13 residues. V dropped 6 bases and J dropped 3; count of bases not matched to a gene: 2. Germline-derived CDR1 and CDR2 are KGHSH and LQKENI.

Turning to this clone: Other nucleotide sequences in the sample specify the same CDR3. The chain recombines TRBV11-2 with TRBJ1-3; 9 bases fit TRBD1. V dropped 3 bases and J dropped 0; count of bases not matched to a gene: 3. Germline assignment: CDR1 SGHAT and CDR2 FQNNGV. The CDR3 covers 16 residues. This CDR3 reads CASSLTGGNSGNTIYF. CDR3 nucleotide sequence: TGTGCCAGCAGCTTGACAGGGGGAAACTCTGGAAACACCATATATTTT.

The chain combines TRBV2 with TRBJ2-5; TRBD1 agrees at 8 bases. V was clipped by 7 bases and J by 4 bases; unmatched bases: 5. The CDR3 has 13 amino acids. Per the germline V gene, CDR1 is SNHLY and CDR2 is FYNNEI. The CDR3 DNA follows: TGTGCCAGCACCCTCGACAGGGGAGAGACCCAGTACTTC. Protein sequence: CASTLDRGETQYF. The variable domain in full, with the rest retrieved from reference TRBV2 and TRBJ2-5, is EPEVTQTPSHQVTQMGQEVILRCVPISNHLYFYWYRQILGQKVEFLVSFYNNEISEKSEIFDDQFSVERPDGSNFTLKIRSTKLEDSAMYFCASTLDRGETQYFGPGTRLLVL.

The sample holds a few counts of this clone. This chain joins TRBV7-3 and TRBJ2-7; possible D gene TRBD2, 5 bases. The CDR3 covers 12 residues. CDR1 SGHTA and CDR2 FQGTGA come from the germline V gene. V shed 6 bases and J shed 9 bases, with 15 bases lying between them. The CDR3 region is CASSAYRGAQYF. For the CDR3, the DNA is TGTGCCAGCAGTGCTTATCGGGGAGCGCAGTACTTC.

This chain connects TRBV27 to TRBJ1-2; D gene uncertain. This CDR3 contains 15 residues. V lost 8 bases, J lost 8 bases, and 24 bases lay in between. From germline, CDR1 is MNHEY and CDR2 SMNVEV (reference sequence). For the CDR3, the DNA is TGTGCCAGCGGAGACATATCGGGGATGGCTGGAGGCTACACCTTC. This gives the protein CASGDISGMAGGYTF.

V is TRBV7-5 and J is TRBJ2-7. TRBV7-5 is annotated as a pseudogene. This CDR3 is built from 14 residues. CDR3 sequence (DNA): TGTGCCAGCAGCCCAGGGACCCTAGGCTACGAGCAGTACTTC. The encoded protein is CASSPGTLGYEQYF.

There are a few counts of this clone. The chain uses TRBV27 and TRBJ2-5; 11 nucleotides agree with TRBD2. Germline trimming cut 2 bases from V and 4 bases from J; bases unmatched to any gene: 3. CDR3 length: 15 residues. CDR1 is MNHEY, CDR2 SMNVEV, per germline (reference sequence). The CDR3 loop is CASSLASGRLETQYF. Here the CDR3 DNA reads TGTGCCAGCAGTTTAGCTAGCGGGAGGTTAGAGACCCAGTACTTC.

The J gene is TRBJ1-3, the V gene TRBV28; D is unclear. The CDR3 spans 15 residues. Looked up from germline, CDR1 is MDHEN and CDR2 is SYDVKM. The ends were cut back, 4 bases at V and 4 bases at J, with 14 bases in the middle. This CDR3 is CASSSWGTQGNTIYF. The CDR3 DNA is TGTGCCAGCAGTTCGTGGGGAACCCAGGGAAACACCATATATTTT.

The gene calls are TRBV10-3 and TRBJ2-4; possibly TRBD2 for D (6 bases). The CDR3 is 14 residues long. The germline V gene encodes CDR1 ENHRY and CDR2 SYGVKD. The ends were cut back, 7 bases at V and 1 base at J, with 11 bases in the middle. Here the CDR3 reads CAIKPEGAKNIQYF. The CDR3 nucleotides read TGTGCCATCAAACCGGAGGGGGCCAAAAACATTCAGTACTTC.